This T cell receptor beta chain was found in a study of cytomegalovirus exposure and HLA in healthy donors. Both 60 Vbeta primers and 13 Jbeta primers went into the PCR. The method was immunoSEQ multiplex PCR; TCRdb's version includes in-frame clones alone and lacks a portion of them. Here the sample spans under 100,000 clones, around 77% being singletons. Deletions cut 7 bases from V and 6 bases from J, with 10 bases between. Germline V gene sequence: CDR1 MNHEY, CDR2 SMNVEV (reference sequence). The CDR3 loop spans 11 amino acids. The chain recombines TRBV27 with TRBJ2-7; D perhaps matches TRBD1 (5 bases). Sequencing input: PBMCs. This TCR was sampled from a man in his fifties in good health and CMV-seronegative. In DNA form, the CDR3 reads TGTGCCAGCACTCAGGGCTTCGAGCAGTACTTC. Protein sequence: CASTQGFEQYF.